This T cell receptor (beta chain) was obtained from a study of T cells in Graves' hyperthyroidism and ophthalmopathy (dated by TCRdb to about 2019). About the investigation overall: Peripheral blood was collected at initial diagnosis, before any treatment. According to the paper, TCR Vbeta CDR3 sequencing was carried out on 120 to 150 peripheral blood samples, which came from 40 to 45 ophthalmopathy, under 85 hyperthyroidism and approximately 17 progressor patients. Thyroid tissue and blood T-cell repertoires from about six Graves' hyperthyroidism patients were also compared in the study. To identify distinguishing TCR V-J signatures, a discovery cohort of about a hundred patients was used, comprising under 45 with Graves' ophthalmopathy and under 60 with stable Graves' hyperthyroidism. The 90 or so discovery patients were randomly split 7:3 into training and test sets. After blood sampling, hyperthyroidism patients were treated with methimazole at a starting dose of 30 mg daily, and ophthalmopathy patients were treated with high-dose intravenous methylprednisolone. Whether ophthalmopathy could be predicted prospectively was tested in an independent validation cohort made up of roughly 19 hyperthyroidism patients plus 17 patients who later progressed to ophthalmopathy. Points the paper makes about the study in general: During validation, the model predicted progression to ophthalmopathy a median of approximately six months ahead of onset, with almost 71% sensitivity and around 72% specificity. Blood samples also contained most of the expanded thyroid clonotypes (frequency above 0.001), which suggests that blood repertoires may reflect thyroid immune responses. Sample size was not statistically predetermined, and blinding of investigators to group allocation was not performed. Ophthalmopathy was separated from stable hyperthyroidism by a 13 V-J signature model, with roughly 88% sensitivity and about 81% specificity obtained in cross-validation and 80%/75% obtained in testing.

Remarks on this clonotype: Its target antigen remains unknown. No base qualities exist here, and no much larger clone lies one base off it.

The TCR beta CDR3 regions were amplified from the RNA transcripts. For the first round of RT-PCR on the TCR CDR3, the HTBI primer set was used together with the Qiagen OneStep RT-PCR kit. Libraries were constructed in a second round of multiplex PCR, after which size selection and purification were carried out. The libraries were sequenced on an Illumina HiSeq2000 using paired-end 100 bp reads. The authors' analysis ran thus. SOAPnuke was used to process the raw data, throwing out any read that contained adapters or uncalled bases, had a mean Phred below 15, or lacked an exact constant-primer or identifier match. High-quality paired reads were merged with COPE v1.2.5, and unique nucleotide sequences were defined as clonotypes. Clonotypes were aligned to IMGT TRBV, TRBD and TRBJ reference segments using MiTCR v1.1. Only V-J combinations with frequency above 0.0001, covering approximately 99% of repertoires, were analysed. A TCS score was defined as the ratio of F50 (clonal expansion) to E x V (chaos), with BLOSUM62-based TCRdist applied between CDR3 peptides within each V-J. Welch's t-statistics and random forest reduced around 510 V-J features to 13, which were used in a naive Bayes classifier (R e1071). The raw public reads went through TCRdb reprocessing: fastp at Q25, MiXCR clone calling, in-frame beta chains kept. Each entry merges the rows of one CDR3 protein and shows their most common DNA and genes. The V and J calls follow TCRdb's processing rather than the paper's. The sample table shows 370,000 or so distinct CDR3 sequences, and about 25% are seen once. The top ten clonotypes cover 70% to 75% of the sample.

From its cysteine to its phenylalanine, the CDR3 spans 15 amino acids. This entry keeps only the CDR3 DNA: 45 bases, framed from base 1. The junction shows trimming of 0 bases on V and 6 bases on J, and the gene matches do not reach 5 bases of it. Reading the germline V gene (reference sequence) gives CDR1 GTSNPN and CDR2 SVGIG. Graves' hyperthyroidism was defined as stable when no progression to ophthalmopathy occurred over 18 months of follow-up. Hyperthyroidism patients were newly diagnosed, had a disease duration of under 2 months, and were aged 18 to 65 years. Any patient with an uncontrolled infection, another autoimmune disease, pregnancy or lactation was excluded. Diagnoses were based on clinical symptoms, serum thyroxine and TRAb, thyroid ultrasound and orbital computed tomography. PBMCs were separated from 10 ml of fresh peripheral blood using Ficoll-Paque density gradient centrifugation. Total RNA was extracted using Trizol reagent, and RNA quality was assessed on an Agilent 2100 Bioanalyzer.

The sample consisted of blood. This clonotype was sampled from a middle-aged man with Graves' hyperthyroidism. The chain is made from TRBV30 and TRBJ2-7, with 13 bases matching TRBD2. The DNA is as follows: TGTGCCTGGAGTGTACGGACTAGCGGGAGAGTCGAGCAGTACTTC. This encodes CAWSVRTSGRVEQYF.